The TCR beta chain under discussion was sequenced for a study of T-cell reconstitution after alpha-beta-depleted transplantation in children. Overall study results and limits: As was reported, about two months after transplant, alpha-beta T cells came from several hundred expanded graft clones. Counts and diversity of T cells one year after transplant came mostly from newly produced T cells. High day-60 TCRbeta diversity in some patients came from surviving recipient T cells and thymic progenitors.

On this clonotype itself: Its antigen is as yet unknown.

Germline V gives CDR1 MDHEN, CDR2 SYDVKM. V shed 4 bases, J shed 6 bases, and the junction held 12 bases outside the gene matches. CDR3 length equals 16 residues. TCRbeta library preparation incorporated unique molecular identifiers. TCRdb independently ran MiXCR on the PCR reads; one entry per CDR3 protein. The table shows roughly 500,000 distinct CDR3 sequences, with about 11% occurring only once. This TCR came from a child under 10 years old with inherited bone marrow failure, due to receive a stem cell transplant. The sequencing here drew on PBMCs, taken before TCRalphabeta/CD19-depleted stem cell transplant. The chain recombines TRBV28 with TRBJ2-7; 10 bases match TRBD1. This chain's CDR3 is CASSSRRDRGSGEQYF. CDR3 DNA: TGTGCCAGCAGTTCCCGCCGGGACAGGGGATCTGGCGAGCAGTACTTC.